This is a list of T cell receptor beta chains from one sample in a study of T cells after yellow fever vaccination. TCRdb used MiXCR to reprocess the 5' RACE reads, holding one entry per CDR3 protein. The profile covers around 300,000 distinct CDR3 sequences, with about an eighth appearing a single time and around 0.49% taken by the ten largest. The source was CD4+ T cells sorted from PBMCs, collected 45 days after the yellow fever booster vaccination. All receptors derive from a man aged 25 to 40 who received the YFV17D yellow fever vaccine. Each CDR3 is given without its conserved first and last residue.

CDR3aa: ASSLMGNTGELF
v_gene: TRBV7-9
j_gene: TRBJ2-2

CDR3aa: ASSKQGYNEQF
v_gene: TRBV7-2
j_gene: TRBJ2-1

CDR3aa: ASSARGAYNEQF
v_gene: TRBV6-1
j_gene: TRBJ2-1

CDR3aa: ASRGMFANTGELF
v_gene: TRBV28
j_gene: TRBJ2-2

CDR3aa: ASSLAGLDTQY
v_gene: TRBV7-8
j_gene: TRBJ2-3

CDR3aa: ASSGSQGIEAF
v_gene: TRBV25-1
j_gene: TRBJ1-1

CDR3aa: ASSSLRGGEQY
v_gene: TRBV5-1
j_gene: TRBJ2-7

CDR3aa: AWGTGGAGFLYEQY
v_gene: TRBV30
j_gene: TRBJ2-7

CDR3aa: ASGSGGPNEQF
v_gene: TRBV7-9
j_gene: TRBJ2-1

CDR3aa: SVGSGPVKTQY
v_gene: TRBV29-1
j_gene: TRBJ2-5

CDR3aa: ASCPFGRGTQY
v_gene: TRBV5-6
j_gene: TRBJ2-5

CDR3aa: ASSPPTGGSYNEQF
v_gene: TRBV7-9
j_gene: TRBJ2-1

CDR3aa: ASSLAGQGRDTQY
v_gene: TRBV5-5
j_gene: TRBJ2-3

CDR3aa: ASSLQGGLNEQY
v_gene: TRBV5-1
j_gene: TRBJ2-7

CDR3aa: ASSDGRRADNEQF
v_gene: TRBV25-1
j_gene: TRBJ2-1

CDR3aa: ATAGLFNEQF
v_gene: TRBV27
j_gene: TRBJ2-1

CDR3aa: ASSLARSYSGNTIY
v_gene: TRBV12-3/TRBV12-4
j_gene: TRBJ1-3

CDR3aa: ASSLSRARGNTGELF
v_gene: TRBV7-8
j_gene: TRBJ2-2

CDR3aa: ASSVGGQQETQY
v_gene: TRBV9
j_gene: TRBJ2-5

CDR3aa: ASSPLEAGGTDTQY
v_gene: TRBV18
j_gene: TRBJ2-3

CDR3aa: ASSLSGVSNQPQH
v_gene: TRBV5-1
j_gene: TRBJ1-5

CDR3aa: ATSGGGKETQY
v_gene: TRBV24-1
j_gene: TRBJ2-5

CDR3aa: ASSLGPTGWETQY
v_gene: TRBV11-2
j_gene: TRBJ2-5

CDR3aa: ASSWDNTEAF
v_gene: TRBV11-2
j_gene: TRBJ1-1

CDR3aa: ASRGSGYEQY
v_gene: TRBV5-1
j_gene: TRBJ2-7

CDR3aa: ASSFGTGAGEQF
v_gene: TRBV7-2
j_gene: TRBJ2-1

CDR3aa: ASSKNTGNIGELF
v_gene: TRBV6-4
j_gene: TRBJ2-2

CDR3aa: ASSSPGTDTQY
v_gene: TRBV7-2
j_gene: TRBJ2-3

CDR3aa: ASSFRFPSLDEQF
v_gene: TRBV13
j_gene: TRBJ2-1

CDR3aa: ASSPQGRSSYEQY
v_gene: TRBV4-3
j_gene: TRBJ2-7

CDR3aa: SVLPKGGTGMTGAYEQY
v_gene: TRBV29-1
j_gene: TRBJ2-7

CDR3aa: ASSQEPRFHPLH
v_gene: TRBV4-3
j_gene: TRBJ1-6

CDR3aa: ASKTDRVQWETQY
v_gene: TRBV2
j_gene: TRBJ2-5

CDR3aa: ASSLEKGTQY
v_gene: TRBV7-2
j_gene: TRBJ2-5

CDR3aa: ASSLHKSGTLTELF
v_gene: TRBV6-5
j_gene: TRBJ1-4

CDR3aa: ASRLLAGVTGELF
v_gene: TRBV12-3/TRBV12-4
j_gene: TRBJ2-2

CDR3aa: ATPGQGGEQF
v_gene: TRBV28
j_gene: TRBJ2-1

CDR3aa: ASSLSGADREQY
v_gene: TRBV28
j_gene: TRBJ2-7

CDR3aa: SARDPAGGGYEQY
v_gene: TRBV20-1
j_gene: TRBJ2-7

CDR3aa: ASSPLGTLSSYEQY
v_gene: TRBV27
j_gene: TRBJ2-7

CDR3aa: ASSETIRSEQF
v_gene: TRBV6-1
j_gene: TRBJ2-1

CDR3aa: ASSEGGSGKTQY
v_gene: TRBV10-1
j_gene: TRBJ2-5

CDR3aa: ASSLAAGRNTGELF
v_gene: TRBV5-1
j_gene: TRBJ2-2

CDR3aa: SVVEIDGYT
v_gene: TRBV29-1
j_gene: TRBJ1-2

CDR3aa: SAPGLFYEQY
v_gene: TRBV20-1
j_gene: TRBJ2-7

CDR3aa: ASSLGGGGADTQY
v_gene: TRBV5-1
j_gene: TRBJ2-3

CDR3aa: ASSLDGGIDTQY
v_gene: TRBV5-5
j_gene: TRBJ2-3

CDR3aa: ASSLIGSGITDTQY
v_gene: TRBV7-2
j_gene: TRBJ2-3

CDR3aa: ASSDLSGRGTGELF
v_gene: TRBV28
j_gene: TRBJ2-2

CDR3aa: ASSLLQGPYEQY
v_gene: TRBV5-1
j_gene: TRBJ2-7

CDR3aa: ASTIAGTGAGYT
v_gene: TRBV12-3/TRBV12-4
j_gene: TRBJ1-2

CDR3aa: ASSRRTSGINEQF
v_gene: TRBV6-1
j_gene: TRBJ2-1

CDR3aa: SVRTSGSADTQY
v_gene: TRBV29-1
j_gene: TRBJ2-3

CDR3aa: ASSALGQREETQY
v_gene: TRBV25-1
j_gene: TRBJ2-5

CDR3aa: ASTTTTRTVPGGQGYT
v_gene: TRBV11-1
j_gene: TRBJ1-2

CDR3aa: ARSDRTGTLYNEQF
v_gene: TRBV5-3
j_gene: TRBJ2-1

CDR3aa: ASSDPRTGVSGYT
v_gene: TRBV25-1
j_gene: TRBJ1-2

CDR3aa: ASSYAGTSGNNEQF
v_gene: TRBV6-5
j_gene: TRBJ2-1